The clone carrying this TCR beta chain was recorded only once. Original processing notes: The assay estimated nucleated cells by amplifying reference gene primers. Only in-frame clones appear in the TCRdb table, and some are missing; sequencing was by immunoSEQ multiplex PCR. From that table come the V and J calls and clone size; the DNA was used to work out D and trimming. The sample carries around 120,000 clones, approximately 87% recorded once. The data derive from a study of blood T cell repertoires in COVID-19. Study-level information: The origin of the acute and convalescent COVID-19 samples was the United States, Italy and Spain. The analysed material was cDNA or gDNA that came from T cells, B-cell-depleted T cells, or PBMCs.

Trimming pared 4 bases from V and 8 bases from J, leaving 20 bases between. The CDR3 totals 15 residues. Germline V gives CDR1 MDHEN, CDR2 SYDVKM. The V call is TRBV28, the J call TRBJ1-2; the D gene is possibly TRBD1 (6 bases). Material: peripheral blood. The origin of this receptor is a woman aged 70-85 years with acute or convalescent COVID-19. Here the CDR3 DNA reads TGTGCCAGCAGTTCCCCCCGGACAGACCCCTTAGGCTACACCTTC. This translates into CASSSPRTDPLGYTF.